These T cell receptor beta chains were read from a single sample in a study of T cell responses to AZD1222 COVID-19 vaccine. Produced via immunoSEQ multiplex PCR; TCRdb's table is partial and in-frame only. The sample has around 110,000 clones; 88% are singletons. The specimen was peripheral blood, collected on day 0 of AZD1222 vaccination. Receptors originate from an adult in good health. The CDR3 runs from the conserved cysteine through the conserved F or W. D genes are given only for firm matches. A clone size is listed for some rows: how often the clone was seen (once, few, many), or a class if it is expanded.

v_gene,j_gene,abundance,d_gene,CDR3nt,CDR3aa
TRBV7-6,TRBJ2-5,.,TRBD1,TGTGCCAGCAGCTTAAGGACAGGCAACCAAGAGACCCAGTACTTC,CASSLRTGNQETQYF
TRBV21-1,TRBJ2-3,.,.,TGTGCCAGCAGCAGCGGTGGAGGGGTGAATACAGATACGCAGTATTTT,CASSSGGGVNTDTQYF
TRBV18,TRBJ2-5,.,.,TGTGCCAGCTCGCCTGGGGATCAAGAGACCCAGTACTTC,CASSPGDQETQYF
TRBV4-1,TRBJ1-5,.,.,TGCGCCAGCAGCCAAAATGGGGGGGCAGGACAGCCCCAGCATTTT,CASSQNGGAGQPQHF
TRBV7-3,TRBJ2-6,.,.,TGTGCCAGCAGTACCCGGGAGTCTGGGGCCAACGTCCTGACTTTC,CASSTRESGANVLTF
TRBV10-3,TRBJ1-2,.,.,TGTGCCATCAGTGGACAGGTGACTAACTATGGCTACACCTTC,CAISGQVTNYGYTF
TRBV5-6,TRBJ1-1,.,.,TGTGCCAGCAGCTTGGACGCTTCACGGGCTTTCTTT,CASSLDASRAFF
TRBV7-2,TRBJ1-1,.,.,TGTGCCAGCAGCTTCCACCAAAGAGGATCTGAAGCTTTCTTT,CASSFHQRGSEAFF
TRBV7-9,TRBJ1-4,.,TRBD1,TGTGCCCACCCGACAGGGGCCCGCTCTAATGAAAAACTGTTTTTT,CAHPTGARSNEKLFF
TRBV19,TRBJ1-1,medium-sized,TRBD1,TGTGCCAGTAGTATAGACTGGACAGGAGACACTGAAGCTTTCTTT,CASSIDWTGDTEAFF
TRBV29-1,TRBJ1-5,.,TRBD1,TGCAGCGCCACCTTCCAGGGGGCCTATCAGCCCCAGCATTTT,CSATFQGAYQPQHF
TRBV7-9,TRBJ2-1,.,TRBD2,TGTGCCAGCAGCCTCGGACTAGCGTCCAATGAGCAGTTCTTC,CASSLGLASNEQFF
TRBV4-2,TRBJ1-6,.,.,TGTGCCAGCAGCCAAGAGACAGTCATTGGTTCACCCCTCCACTTT,CASSQETVIGSPLHF
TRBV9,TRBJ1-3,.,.,TGTGCCAGCAGCGTAGGTCCGAGAAACACCATATATTTT,CASSVGPRNTIYF
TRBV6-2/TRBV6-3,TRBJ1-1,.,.,TGTGCCAGCAGTTACGCCGGGGTGAACACTGAAGCTTTCTTT,CASSYAGVNTEAFF
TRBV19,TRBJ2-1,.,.,TGTGCCAGTAGTATTGCTCCGTTGGGGGCCCGAGAACCAAGCTCCTACAATGAGCAGTTCTTC,CASSIAPLGAREPSSYNEQFF
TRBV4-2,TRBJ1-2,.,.,TGTGCCAGCAGCCAAGGCGCGGGCAGCCCTAACTATGGCTACACCTTC,CASSQGAGSPNYGYTF
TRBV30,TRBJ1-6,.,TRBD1,TGTGCCTGGTTTAAAGGGACAGGCAATTCACCCCTCCACTTT,CAWFKGTGNSPLHF
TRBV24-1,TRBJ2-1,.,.,TGTGCCACCAGTGATCCCCCGGGCGGCTACAATGAGCAGTTCTTC,CATSDPPGGYNEQFF
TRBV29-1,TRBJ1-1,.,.,TGCAGCGTTGCCAGGCCGTTGAACACTGAAGCTTTCTTT,CSVARPLNTEAFF
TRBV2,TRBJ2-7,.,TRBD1,TGTGCCAGCAGTGGACAGGGGGGATACGAGCAGTACTTC,CASSGQGGYEQYF